These 10 T cell receptor beta chains were sequenced from one sample in a study of T cell repertoires in cytomegalovirus infection. TCRdb ran MiXCR on the reads and lists one entry per CDR3 protein. The sample carries about 260,000 distinct CDR3 sequences, 12% to 15% recorded once. Sample: PBMCs. These receptors were taken from a human donor in good health (CMV status not recorded). Some clones in this sample may be carry-over from other donors' samples.

This clonotype was recorded at least ten times. V is TRBV7-8 and J is TRBJ1-6; D is perhaps TRBD1 (5 bases). CDR1 is SGHVS, CDR2 FQNEAQ, per germline. This CDR3 is 16 amino acids long. The V and J ends lost 5 bases and 0 bases respectively, with 11 bases between them. The CDR3 DNA sequence: TGTGCCAGCAGCCGGACCGACAGCTCCTATAATTCACCCCTCCACTTT. This translates into CASSRTDSSYNSPLHF.

The gene calls are TRBV20-1 and TRBJ2-6; perhaps TRBD1 as D (5 bases). The germline CDR1 and CDR2 sequences are DFQATT and SNEGSKA (reference sequence). Trimming shortened V by 2 bases and J by 0 bases, and 11 bases separated the two germline ends. This CDR3 is 16 amino acids long. CDR3: CSARTGSSSGANVLTF. CDR3 DNA sequence: TGCAGTGCTAGAACAGGAAGTAGCTCTGGGGCCAACGTCCTGACTTTC.

This clonotype has more than one count but fewer than ten. The V and J genes are TRBV19 and TRBJ2-7; D uncertain. The germline V and J ends were trimmed by 3 bases and 2 bases, with 14 bases remaining between them. The CDR3 is 15 residues long. Germline V gene sequence: CDR1 LNHDA, CDR2 SQIVND (reference sequence). CDR3 amino acids: CASSIGLSVTYEQYF. The CDR3 DNA follows: TGTGCCAGTAGTATCGGTCTATCCGTTACCTACGAGCAGTACTTC. The full variable domain, its missing parts supplied by reference TRBV19 and TRBJ2-7, is DGGITQSPKYLFRKEGQNVTLSCEQNLNHDAMYWYRQDPGQGLRLIYYSQIVNDFQKGDIAEGYSVSREKKESFPLTVTSAQKNPTAFYLCASSIGLSVTYEQYFGPGTRLTVT.

V is TRBV11-2 and J is TRBJ2-3; 8 positions match TRBD2. Germline lookup yields CDR1 SGHAT and CDR2 FQNNGV. Trimming removed 2 bases from V and 1 base from J; junction bases left unmatched: 2. This CDR3 is built from 15 residues. In DNA, the CDR3 is TGTGCCAGCAGCTTACAGCGGGGGCGCACAGATACGCAGTATTTT. Amino acid sequence: CASSLQRGRTDTQYF.

This clonotype occurred a few times. The J gene is TRBJ1-4, the V gene TRBV4-2; 8 bases map to TRBD1. The CDR3 extends over 18 amino acids. V lost 0 bases and J lost 0; bases outside the gene matches: 6. Per the germline V gene, CDR1 is LGHNA and CDR2 is YNFKEQ. The CDR3 DNA follows: TGTGCCAGCAGCCAAGAAGGACAGGGCCTCACAACTAATGAAAAACTGTTTTTT. Translation: CASSQEGQGLTTNEKLFF.

This clonotype showed up many times. The chain employs TRBV6-2 or TRBV6-3 and TRBJ2-3; TRBD2 matches at 7 bases. Germline loops: CDR1 MNHEY, CDR2 SVGEGT. This CDR3 is built from 15 residues. V was pared by 5 bases and J by 3 bases, with 8 bases of the junction left unmatched. The CDR3 here is CASSQRHGGTDTQYF. DNA for the CDR3: TGTGCCAGCAGTCAACGCCACGGGGGGACAGATACGCAGTATTTT.

This clonotype was found many times. V usage is TRBV7-8 and J usage is TRBJ1-2; a weak D match, TRBD1 (5 bases). Trimming cost V 7 bases and J 5 bases, with 17 bases left between them. The CDR3 covers 14 residues. Germline loops: CDR1 SGHVS, CDR2 FQNEAQ. The DNA of the CDR3 is TGTGCCAGCATCAAAATCGGGGCGGATTATGGCTACACCTTC. It specifies CASIKIGADYGYTF.

This chain joins TRBV6-1 and TRBJ2-7; 7 positions match TRBD2. CDR1 is MNHNS, CDR2 SASEGT, per germline. After removal of 6 bases from V and 6 bases from J, the junction contained 8 bases not matched to a gene. The CDR3 has 13 residues. This CDR3 is CASSPIGGVEQYF. CDR3 nucleotide sequence: TGTGCCAGCAGCCCGATTGGGGGGGTCGAGCAGTACTTC.

This clonotype was seen a handful of times. V and J are TRBV6-1 and TRBJ2-1; D is undetermined. The CDR3 covers 15 residues. Trimming took off 0 bases at V and 6 bases at J, with 12 bases between the two ends. Germline-derived CDR1 and CDR2 are MNHNS and SASEGT. CDR3 sequence: CASSEAPAASNEQFF. The CDR3 DNA follows: TGTGCCAGCAGTGAAGCTCCCGCCGCCAGCAATGAGCAGTTCTTC.

This clonotype was recorded many times. The chain couples TRBV4-1 to TRBJ2-7, with a possible D match to TRBD1 (5 bases). V was clipped by 5 bases and J by 0 bases, with 14 bases between them. Germline V CDR1 and CDR2: MGHRA, YSYEKL. The CDR3 contains 15 residues. The CDR3: CASSYRQTNSYEQYF. The CDR3 bases are TGCGCCAGCAGCTACCGACAGACGAACTCCTACGAGCAGTACTTC.